What follows is one T cell receptor (beta chain) and its context. The V segment lost 0 bases and the J segment 1 base; nucleotides outside the gene matches: 3. Germline V gene data show CDR1 as DFQATT and CDR2 as SNEGSKA (reference sequence). The CDR3 consists of 15 residues. This sample is drawn from a study of T cells in Graves' hyperthyroidism and ophthalmopathy. TCR beta CDR3 regions were amplified from RNA. HTBI primers were employed in a first-round RT-PCR of the TCR CDR3. TCRdb redid the calling of the multiplex PCR reads with MiXCR, one entry per CDR3 protein. In the table there are about 350,000 distinct CDR3 sequences, about 15% of which are singletons.

This chain uses TRBV20-1 with TRBJ2-3, with 8 bases aligning to TRBD2. The sequence came from a woman in her 30s with Graves' hyperthyroidism. What was sequenced was blood. The CDR3, as DNA: TGCAGTGCTAGAGACGCGACTAGCGGCACAGATACGCAGTATTTT. Translated, it gives CSARDATSGTDTQYF.